A selection of T cell receptor beta chains follows, all from one sample in a study of shared clonotypes between healthy human individuals. Assay: immunoSEQ multiplex PCR; the TCRdb copy retains only in-frame clones and omits some. The table lists 2 million to 2.5 million clones, 90% to 96% of them singletons. Material for sequencing was naive CD4+ T cells sorted from blood. These receptors originate from a man in his late teens or twenties in good health. Each CDR3 is given with its conserved first and last residue. Fields, in order: V gene, J gene, clone size, CDR3 protein. Not every row has a clone size; where given, it reads once, few, many or a size class.

TRBV30	TRBJ2-7	-	CAWQSSYEQYF
TRBV2	TRBJ1-3	-	CASSGEGEGNTIYF
TRBV12-5	TRBJ1-1	-	CASAPDRGFDTEAFF
TRBV9	TRBJ1-1	-	CASSVDSWNTEAFF
TRBV5-1	TRBJ1-2	-	CASSFEGTYGYTF
TRBV6-1	TRBJ1-6	-	CASSEVPRSMGSPLHF
TRBV18	TRBJ2-3	-	CASSPGTGSTDTQYF
TRBV5-1	TRBJ2-7	once	CASSSGQGYEQYF
TRBV14	TRBJ2-2	-	CASSQERGKKSNTGELFF
TRBV19	TRBJ1-5	-	CASSIDAGEGNQPQHF
TRBV2	TRBJ1-1	-	CASSSGRAEAFF
TRBV29-1	TRBJ2-3	-	CSGRQRLTDTQYF
TRBV18	TRBJ2-7	-	CASSPQSRGAYEQYF
TRBV6-5	TRBJ1-5	-	CASSRGSGGNQPQHF
TRBV28	TRBJ1-5	-	CASSVDRYSNQPQHF
TRBV2	TRBJ1-5	once	CASSELGGQGNQPQHF
TRBV5-1	TRBJ2-1	-	CASSLLAGDYEQFF
TRBV18	TRBJ2-5	-	CASSPPSQETQYF
TRBV10-3	TRBJ1-1	once	CAISKTSMNTEAFF
TRBV6-6	TRBJ1-2	-	CASSYGGGAPYGYTF
TRBV5-5	TRBJ2-7	-	CASSLRAGSHEQYF
TRBV28	TRBJ2-2	-	CASSLNTGELFF
TRBV6-6	TRBJ2-7	-	CASSFTGSSSYEQYF
TRBV7-8	TRBJ2-7	-	CASSTGAYYEQYF
TRBV25-1	TRBJ2-5	-	CASRAGGETQYF
TRBV6-1	TRBJ1-1	-	CASSEALLFNLGRLNTEAFF
TRBV27	TRBJ1-2	-	CASSLGGQGNYGYTF
TRBV7-9	TRBJ2-2	-	CASSLDPGNTGELFF
TRBV7-9	TRBJ1-1	-	CASSLGDLWNTEAFF
TRBV4-1	TRBJ1-6	-	CASSQTGGYSPLHF
TRBV11-2	TRBJ2-1	-	CASSLEGRREGYNEQFF
TRBV6-5	TRBJ1-3	-	CASSYPGNTIYF
TRBV28	TRBJ1-5	-	CASSFTGYGTSNQPQHF
TRBV28	TRBJ2-7	once	CASSFKQEQYF
TRBV29-1	TRBJ2-7	-	CSVGGVPYEQYF
TRBV30	TRBJ1-1	-	CAWSTMTVNTEAFF
TRBV30	TRBJ2-3	-	CAWSSRQGKVTDTQYF
TRBV14	TRBJ1-1	-	CASSTTGWAEAFF
TRBV28	TRBJ1-5	-	CASTIQASNQPQHF